The sequence of this TCR beta chain was determined in a study of cytomegalovirus exposure and HLA in healthy donors. Study findings and constraints: A later analysis linked a missense variant in DCLRE1C to the trimming of TCR beta V and J genes.

This clone appeared a single time. The antigen is not known. Vbeta (60) and Jbeta (13) primers were used in the PCR. Some clones are missing from TCRdb's copy, which holds only in-frame ones; the method was immunoSEQ multiplex PCR. The sample has approximately 160,000 clones; 68% are singletons. In germline, CDR1 is MNHNY, CDR2 SVGAGI (reference sequence). V was trimmed by 6 bases and J by 5 bases, leaving 16 bases between them. The CDR3 loop spans 14 amino acids. The chain joins TRBV6-6 to TRBJ1-2; D ambiguous. Specimen: PBMCs. This TCR was recovered from a woman aged 18-29 years in good health and CMV-seropositive. The CDR3 here is CASSDAQDFYGYTF. The CDR3 region has the DNA TGTGCCAGCAGCGATGCCCAGGACTTTTATGGCTACACCTTC.